Shown below are 24 T cell receptor beta chains from a single sample sequenced in a study of blood T cell repertoires in COVID-19. The protocol was immunoSEQ multiplex PCR, while the TCRdb copy is restricted to in-frame clones and leaves out a portion. The sample yields fewer than 200,000 clones, 88% seen once. The sequencing sample was made of peripheral blood. The receptor set was obtained from a man in his fifties or sixties with acute or convalescent COVID-19.

The V gene is TRBV29-1, the J gene TRBJ1-2, with a tentative D call TRBD1 (5 bases). CDR1 is SQVTM, CDR2 ANQGSEA, per germline. The CDR3 runs to 15 residues. V gave up 6 bases and J gave up 4 bases, with 21 bases separating them. DNA for the CDR3: TGCAGCGTGCCGGCGACAGAGAAGCAGGGCTATGGCTACACCTTC. Protein sequence: CSVPATEKQGYGYTF.

In the case of this clone: Other DNA sequences in the same sample also yield this CDR3. This chain links TRBV9 with TRBJ1-5; TRBD1 might be the D (5 bases). Trimming stripped 0 bases from V and 4 bases from J, with 8 bases between. Germline CDR1 is SGDLS and CDR2 is YYNGEE. The length of the CDR3 is 14 residues. CDR3 sequence (DNA): TGTGCCAGCAGCGTAGGGTCAGGGAATCAGCCCCAGCATTTT. Translated, it gives CASSVGSGNQPQHF. The whole variable domain, remainder taken from reference TRBV9 and TRBJ1-5, is DSGVTQTPKHLITATGQRVTLRCSPRSGDLSVYWYQQSLDQGLQFLIQYYNGEERAKGNILERFSAQQFPDLHSELNLSSLELGDSALYFCASSVGSGNQPQHFGDGTRLSIL.

This clone was observed a handful of times. The V call is TRBV19, the J call TRBJ1-5, with 8 nucleotides matching TRBD1. The CDR3 is 15 residues long. V dropped 7 bases and J dropped 8; count of bases not matched to a gene: 13. Germline assignment: CDR1 LNHDA and CDR2 SQIVND (reference sequence). CDR3 residues: CASTDRQGLTEPQHF. In nucleotides, the CDR3 is TGTGCCAGTACCGACAGACAGGGGTTAACGGAGCCCCAGCATTTT.

The chain links TRBV6-2 or TRBV6-3 to TRBJ2-7, with 10 bases matching TRBD1. The CDR3 totals 16 residues. The J segment lost 6 bases and the V segment lost 5 bases, leaving 13 bases of the junction unmatched. Per germline, CDR1 MNHEY and CDR2 SVGEGT. CDR3 region: CASSLRPGQGRGEQYF. The CDR3 region has the DNA TGTGCCAGCAGTCTTCGACCGGGACAGGGGAGGGGCGAGCAGTACTTC.

V is TRBV7-9 and J is TRBJ2-1; no clear D. The V end lost 5 bases, the J end lost 6 bases, and 8 bases lay between the germline ends. The germline gives CDR1 SEHNR, CDR2 FQNEAQ (reference sequence). The CDR3 has 12 amino acids. Written as DNA, the CDR3 is TGTGCCAGCAGCCGTGGCCTCAATGAGCAGTTCTTC. As protein: CASSRGLNEQFF.

This chain connects TRBV24-1 to TRBJ1-2, with 7 bases identical to TRBD1. This CDR3 spans 17 amino acids. In germline, CDR1 is KGHDR, CDR2 SFDVKD. V trimming: 3 bases; J trimming: 0 bases; junction bases outside the gene matches: 9. The CDR3 spells CATSDPSGTEANYGYTF. CDR3 nucleotides: TGTGCCACCAGTGATCCATCCGGGACAGAGGCTAACTATGGCTACACCTTC.

In DNA, the CDR3 is TGTGCCAGCAGACGTGGACAGGCAAATCAAGAGACCCAGTACTTC. Its translation is CASRRGQANQETQYF. V gene TRBV2 combines with J gene TRBJ2-5; 7 nucleotides align to TRBD1. Germline CDR1 is SNHLY and CDR2 is FYNNEI. The CDR3 totals 15 residues. V trimming: 6 bases; J trimming: 2 bases; junction bases outside the gene matches: 9. The full variable domain, rest sourced from reference TRBV2 and TRBJ2-5, is EPEVTQTPSHQVTQMGQEVILRCVPISNHLYFYWYRQILGQKVEFLVSFYNNEISEKSEIFDDQFSVERPDGSNFTLKIRSTKLEDSAMYFCASRRGQANQETQYFGPGTRLLVL.

This chain uses TRBV19 with TRBJ1-5; 9 positions match TRBD1. J gave up 4 bases and V 10 bases, and 5 bases lay outside the gene matches. The germline V gene encodes CDR1 LNHDA and CDR2 SQIVND (reference sequence). The CDR3 contains 13 residues. CDR3 nucleotide sequence: TGTGCCACCGAGACAGGGGGGAATCAGCCCCAGCATTTT. Residues: CATETGGNQPQHF.

This chain links TRBV29-1 with TRBJ2-7; the D gene is possibly TRBD2 (6 bases). CDR1 SQVTM and CDR2 ANQGSEA come from the germline V gene. The CDR3 covers 10 residues. V gave up 5 bases and J gave up 7 bases, with 9 bases separating them. CDR3: CSVRSGEQYF. The CDR3 nucleotides read TGCAGCGTTCGGAGCGGGGAGCAGTACTTC.

The chain has TRBV19 and TRBJ1-4; TRBD1 matches at 10 bases. Germline V gene lookup returns CDR1 LNHDA and CDR2 SQIVND (reference sequence). The CDR3 runs 14 residues. J gave up 8 bases and V 6 bases, and 6 bases lay outside the gene matches. For the CDR3, the DNA is TGTGCCAGTAGCGACAGGGGGCCTGGGGAAAAACTGTTTTTT. Its protein is CASSDRGPGEKLFF.

V usage is TRBV2 and J usage is TRBJ2-5; tentatively, D is TRBD1 (6 bases). Germline CDR1 reads SNHLY; CDR2 reads FYNNEI. This CDR3 has 12 amino acids. Trimming removed 6 bases from V and 5 bases from J, with 10 bases in between. CDR3 DNA: TGTGCCAGCAGAACAGGGTTTGAGACCCAGTACTTC. This gives the protein CASRTGFETQYF.

CDR3 in DNA: TGTGCCAGCTCAGACGGGAGGTCCAACACCATATATTTT. This sequence encodes CASSDGRSNTIYF. This sequence joins TRBV18 and TRBJ1-3; the D is unclear. The germline V and J ends were trimmed by 5 bases and 7 bases, with 12 bases remaining between them. The germline gives CDR1 KGHSH, CDR2 LQKENI. The CDR3 extends over 13 amino acids. The variable domain in full, with the rest retrieved from reference TRBV18 and TRBJ1-3, is NAGVMQNPRHLVRRRGQEARLRCSPMKGHSHVYWYRQLPEEGLKFMVYLQKENIIDESGMPKERFSAEFPKEGPSILRIQQVVRGDSAAYFCASSDGRSNTIYFGEGSWLTVV.

V gene TRBV6-2 or TRBV6-3 combines with J gene TRBJ1-1, with 10 nucleotides matching TRBD1. Germline trimming cut 6 bases from V and 3 bases from J; bases unmatched to any gene: 10. The CDR3 is made up of 16 amino acids. CDR1 and CDR2 from the germline V gene are MNHEY and SVGEGT. The CDR3 loop reads CASSPIFGQGDTEAFF. Here the CDR3 DNA reads TGTGCCAGCAGCCCCATATTCGGACAGGGGGACACTGAAGCTTTCTTT.

This chain links TRBV27 with TRBJ2-3, with D unresolved. V lost 4 bases, J lost 2 bases, and 10 bases lay in between. The length of the CDR3 is 14 residues. Looked up from germline, CDR1 is MNHEY and CDR2 is SMNVEV (reference sequence). The CDR3 region has the DNA TGTGCCAGCAGTTCAGTGGGCTTCACAGATACGCAGTATTTT. It codes for CASSSVGFTDTQYF.

This sequence joins TRBV29-1 and TRBJ1-5; a possible D gene is TRBD1 (5 bases). The CDR3 has 15 amino acids. The V gene lost 2 bases and the J gene lost 7 bases, with 18 bases spanning the gap. The germline V gene encodes CDR1 SQVTM and CDR2 ANQGSEA. CDR3 loop: CSVETGVGVEQPQHF. The CDR3 coding sequence is TGCAGCGTTGAAACGGGGGTAGGGGTCGAGCAGCCCCAGCATTTT.

The chain carries TRBV14 and TRBJ2-1; TRBD2 matches 11 bases. The length of the CDR3 is 16 residues. The junction had 5 bases not matched to a gene; V was cut back by 3 bases and J by 4 bases. The germline V gene encodes CDR1 SGHDN and CDR2 FVKESK. The CDR3 protein is CASSHLSGGVYNEQFF. The CDR3 nucleotides are TGTGCCAGCAGCCACCTTAGCGGGGGGGTTTACAATGAGCAGTTCTTC.

The gene calls are TRBV25-1 and TRBJ2-5; D perhaps matches TRBD2 (5 bases). V lost 2 bases, J lost 5 bases, and 12 bases lay in between. This CDR3 has 14 residues. Per the germline V gene, CDR1 is MGHDK and CDR2 is SYGVNS. The CDR3 here is CASSERTSWETQYF. In nucleotides, the CDR3 is TGTGCCAGCAGTGAAAGGACTTCGTGGGAGACCCAGTACTTC.

The chain joins TRBV2 to TRBJ1-6, with D unresolved. V lost 4 bases and J lost 8, with 3 bases in between. This CDR3 comprises 11 residues. CDR1 is SNHLY and CDR2 is FYNNEI in the germline V gene. In DNA, the CDR3 is TGTGCCAGCAGTGCCGATTCACCCCTCCACTTT. Encoded protein: CASSADSPLHF.

Notes on this clone: The junction shows a germline mismatch at one end, possibly a read error. This chain joins TRBV5-1 and TRBJ2-7; 11 bases map to TRBD1. Germline CDR1 and CDR2: SGHRS and YFSETQ. CDR3 length equals 14 residues. The CDR3, as DNA: TGCGCCAGCAGCAGTGGACAGGGGGCCTCCGGGGTCCAATTC. It yields the protein CASSSGQGASGVQF.

The genes are TRBV4-1 and TRBJ2-5; 9 bases map to TRBD1. The V segment lost 2 bases and the J segment 1 base; nucleotides outside the gene matches: 5. The CDR3 is 16 residues long. The V gene's germline CDR1 is MGHRA and CDR2 YSYEKL. CDR3 in DNA: TGCGCCAGCAGCCAATCGGACAGGGGCCTCCAAGAGACCCAGTACTTC. Residues: CASSQSDRGLQETQYF.

Written as DNA, the CDR3 is TGCGCCAGCAGCTTCACAGGGGAGAATTCACCCCTCCACTTT. Translating it yields CASSFTGENSPLHF. The chain couples TRBV5-1 to TRBJ1-6; 7 bases map to TRBD1. Germline CDR1 reads SGHRS; CDR2 reads YFSETQ. Losses at the gene ends were 2 bases for V and 7 bases for J; bases not matched to a gene: 3. CDR3 length: 14 residues.

This chain joins TRBV9 and TRBJ2-2, with a possible D match to TRBD2 (6 bases). This CDR3 is 16 amino acids long. Deletions cut 4 bases from V and 4 bases from J, with 17 bases between. The germline V gene encodes CDR1 SGDLS and CDR2 YYNGEE. In nucleotides, the CDR3 is TGTGCCAGCAGCTCATTAGCGGCCTTGGGCACCGGGGAGCTGTTTTTT. Encoded protein: CASSSLAALGTGELFF.

J is TRBJ1-2 and V is TRBV24-1; D is undetermined. The ends were cut back, 4 bases at V and 3 bases at J, with 8 bases in the middle. The germline CDR1 and CDR2 sequences are KGHDR and SFDVKD. The CDR3 sequence is 13 residues long. The CDR3 DNA follows: TGTGCCACCAGTGAAGGGAGGGACTATGGCTACACCTTC. Translated, it gives CATSEGRDYGYTF.

The V call is TRBV7-2, the J call TRBJ2-5; D perhaps matches TRBD1 (5 bases). Germline values: CDR1 SGHTA, CDR2 FQGNSA. V lost 5 bases to trimming and J lost 5 bases, with 12 bases between them. This CDR3 contains 13 residues. In DNA form, the CDR3 reads TGTGCCAGCAGCGTTCAGGGCCGGGAGACCCAGTACTTC. Protein sequence: CASSVQGRETQYF.